Listed here is a single T cell receptor beta chain. Its antigen has not been determined. Base qualities are not provided; no much larger clone lies one nucleotide away. The trial excluded patients who had a history of autoimmune disease or were on systemic immunosuppression. Peripheral blood for TCR sequencing was collected from all dose cohorts at baseline, on cycle 4 day 1, and on cycle 7 day 1. The samples were taken from a phase I, first-in-human, multicenter, open-label dose-escalation trial of ivuxolimab. Adults with locally advanced or metastatic melanoma, renal cell carcinoma, hepatocellular carcinoma or head and neck squamous cell carcinoma were enrolled in the trial. Before TCR sequencing, CD4+ T cells and CD8+ T cells from peripheral blood were sorted into separate populations. To sequence the TCRbeta CDR3 region, genomic DNA was isolated from the sorted cells. The immunoSEQ Assay was used to sequence the TCRbeta CDR3 regions. The immuneACCESS repertoire file appears here via TCRdb, limited to in-frame rearrangements. These files lack a portion of the clones; in checked studies, under half of the deficit traces to unresolved V genes, and the cause of the others is not known. The sample profile shows 30,000 to 40,000 clones; 82% of them were found once. The ten largest clonotypes hold 20% to 30% of the sample.

The sample originates from a study of OX40 agonist ivuxolimab in advanced cancers. Regarding the complete study: Ivuxolimab was an agonistic, fully human IgG2 monoclonal antibody directed against OX40 (CD134), a costimulatory receptor. Intravenous ivuxolimab was administered to patients every 2 weeks at six dose levels: 0.01, 0.1, 0.3, 1.5, 3 and 10 mg/kg. Of the approximately 54 patients in dose escalation, around 19 had hepatocellular carcinoma, around 15 had melanoma, 9 had renal cell carcinoma and 9 had head and neck cancer. The paper describes the monotherapy dose-escalation part (N ≈ 51 patients) of the phase I trial of ivuxolimab. Prior anti-PD-1, anti-PD-L1 or anti-CTLA-4 therapy was permitted, and checkpoint inhibitors had been received by roughly two fifths of dose-escalation patients. Partial responses occurred in three dose-escalation patients: two with cutaneous melanoma and one with hepatocellular carcinoma. In the dose-escalation cohort, 82.7% of patients were male, and the mean age was around 60 years, with a range of roughly 23 to 85. The point of sequencing TCRbeta in the periphery was to test whether ivuxolimab changed TCR sequence diversity and drove clonal T-cell expansion. The paper as a whole reports these results and caveats: At doses of 0.1 to 3.0 mg/kg, clonal expansion of both CD4+ and CD8+ T cells in blood was seen between baseline and week 6. Which antigens the clonally expanded peripheral T cells were specific for was not determined. In partial responders in the 0.1-3.0 mg/kg groups, normalized peripheral clonal expansion was found to be among the lowest, especially among CD8+ T cells. On average, CD8+ T cells showed more expanded clones than CD4+ T cells after ivuxolimab. Low levels of normalized T-cell clonal expansion were also seen in some patients who did not respond.

The CDR3 measures 13 amino acids from cysteine to phenylalanine. The CDR3 DNA has 39 bases and is translated from base 1. The junction shows trimming of 8 bases on V and 6 bases on J, plus 16 bases between the germline ends. Based on the germline V gene, the CDR1 and CDR2 sequences are MDHEN and SYDVKM. This TCR was sampled from an adult with an advanced solid tumor such as melanoma, head and neck, liver or kidney cancer. The chain uses TRBV28 and TRBJ1-2, and the D gene may be TRBD1, 6 bases matching. The material sequenced was CD4+ or CD8+ T cells sorted from blood, taken in a trial of the OX40 agonist ivuxolimab. The DNA sequence is TGTGCCAGCCTGCTCCGGGGGCGAGATGGCTACACCTTC. Protein translation: CASLLRGRDGYTF.